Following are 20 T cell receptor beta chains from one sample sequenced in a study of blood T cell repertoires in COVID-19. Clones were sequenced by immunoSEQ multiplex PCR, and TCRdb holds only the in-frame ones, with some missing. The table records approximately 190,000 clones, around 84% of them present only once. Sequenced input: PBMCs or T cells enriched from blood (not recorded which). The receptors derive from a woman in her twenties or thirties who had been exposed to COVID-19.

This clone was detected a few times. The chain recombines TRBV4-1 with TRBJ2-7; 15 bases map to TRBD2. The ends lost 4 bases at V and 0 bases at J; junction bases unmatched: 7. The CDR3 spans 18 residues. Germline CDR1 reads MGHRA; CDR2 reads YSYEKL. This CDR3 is CASSPEGLAGGNSYEQYF. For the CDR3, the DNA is TGCGCCAGCAGCCCCGAGGGACTAGCGGGGGGAAACTCCTACGAGCAGTACTTC.

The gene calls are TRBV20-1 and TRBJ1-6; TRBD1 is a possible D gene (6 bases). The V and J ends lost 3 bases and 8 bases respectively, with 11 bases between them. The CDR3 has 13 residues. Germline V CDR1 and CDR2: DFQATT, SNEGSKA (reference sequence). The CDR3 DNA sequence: TGCAGTGCTAGTAGGGGGTTGGATTCACCCCTCCACTTT. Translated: CSASRGLDSPLHF.

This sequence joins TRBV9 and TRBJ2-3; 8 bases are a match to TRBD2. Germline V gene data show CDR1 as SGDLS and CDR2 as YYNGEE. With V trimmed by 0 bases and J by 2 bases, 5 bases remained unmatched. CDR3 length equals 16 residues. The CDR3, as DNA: TGTGCCAGCAGCGTAGCAGCGGGGGAGAACACAGATACGCAGTATTTT. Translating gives CASSVAAGENTDTQYF.

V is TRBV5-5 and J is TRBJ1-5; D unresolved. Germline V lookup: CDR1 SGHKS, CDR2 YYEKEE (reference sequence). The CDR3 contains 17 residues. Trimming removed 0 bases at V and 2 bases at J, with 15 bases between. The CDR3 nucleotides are TGTGCCAGCAGCTTGGCCGGGATGGGCACGGGCAATCAGCCCCAGCATTTT. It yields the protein CASSLAGMGTGNQPQHF.

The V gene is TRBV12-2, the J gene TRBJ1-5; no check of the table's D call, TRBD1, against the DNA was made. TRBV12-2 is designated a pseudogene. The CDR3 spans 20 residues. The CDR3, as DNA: TGTGCAAGTCGCTTAGCGAACGGCAGGGGAACTTTTTATAGCAATCAGCCCCAGCATTTT. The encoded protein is CASRLANGRGTFYSNQPQHF.

In nucleotides, the CDR3 is TGTGCCAGCAGCTCCTTAAGGGGGCCCAAAAACATTCAGTACTTC. Protein sequence: CASSSLRGPKNIQYF. The chain joins TRBV11-2 to TRBJ2-4; 7 bases line up with TRBD1. There are 15 residues in the CDR3. Trimming removed 4 bases from V and 2 bases from J; junction bases left unmatched: 5. Germline assignment: CDR1 SGHAT and CDR2 FQNNGV.

For the CDR3, the DNA is TGTGCCAGCAGGTGGACAGGCGGTCTGAACACTGAAGCTTTCTTT. It encodes CASRWTGGLNTEAFF. The chain has TRBV27 and TRBJ1-1; 7 bases fit TRBD1. Germline V gene data show CDR1 as MNHEY and CDR2 as SMNVEV (reference sequence). Trimming at V came to 6 bases and at J to 0 bases, leaving 7 bases not matched to a gene. The CDR3 contains 15 residues.

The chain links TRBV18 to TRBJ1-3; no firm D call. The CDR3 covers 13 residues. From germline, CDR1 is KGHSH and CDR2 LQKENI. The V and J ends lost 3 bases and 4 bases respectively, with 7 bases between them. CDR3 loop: CASSPPVGNTIYF. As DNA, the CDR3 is TGTGCCAGCTCACCCCCGGTGGGAAACACCATATATTTT.

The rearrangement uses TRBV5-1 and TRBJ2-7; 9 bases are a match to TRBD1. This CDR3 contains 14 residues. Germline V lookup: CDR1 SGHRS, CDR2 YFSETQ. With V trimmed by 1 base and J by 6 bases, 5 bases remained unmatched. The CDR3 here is CASSLLQGAGEQYF. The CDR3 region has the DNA TGCGCCAGCAGCTTGTTACAGGGGGCAGGCGAGCAGTACTTC.

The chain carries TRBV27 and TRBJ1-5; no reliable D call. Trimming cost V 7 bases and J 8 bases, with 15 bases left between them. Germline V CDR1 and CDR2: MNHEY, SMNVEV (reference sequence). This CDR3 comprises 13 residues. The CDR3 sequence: CASTSGPLEPQHF. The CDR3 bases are TGTGCCAGCACCTCCGGCCCTCTAGAGCCCCAGCATTTT.

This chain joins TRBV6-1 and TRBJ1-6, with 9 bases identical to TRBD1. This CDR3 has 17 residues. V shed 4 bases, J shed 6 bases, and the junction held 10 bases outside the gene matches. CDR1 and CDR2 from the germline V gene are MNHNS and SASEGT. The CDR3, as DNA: TGTGCCAGCAGTGGGGGAGTGGGACAGGGCCTTAATTCACCCCTCCACTTT. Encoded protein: CASSGGVGQGLNSPLHF.

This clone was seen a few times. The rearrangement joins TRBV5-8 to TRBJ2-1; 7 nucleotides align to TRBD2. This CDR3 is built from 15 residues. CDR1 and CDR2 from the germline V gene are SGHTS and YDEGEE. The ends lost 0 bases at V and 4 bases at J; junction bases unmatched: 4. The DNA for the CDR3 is TGTGCCAGCAGCTTGGCTAGCGGAGCGTACAATGAGCAGTTCTTC. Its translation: CASSLASGAYNEQFF.

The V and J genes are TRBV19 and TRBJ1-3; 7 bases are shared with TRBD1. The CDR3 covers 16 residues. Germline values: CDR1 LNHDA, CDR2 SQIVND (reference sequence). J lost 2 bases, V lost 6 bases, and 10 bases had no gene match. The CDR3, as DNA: TGTGCCAGTAGCCTAACTCTGACAGGGCCTGGAAACACCATATATTTT. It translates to CASSLTLTGPGNTIYF. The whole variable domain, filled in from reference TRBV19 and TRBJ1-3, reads DGGITQSPKYLFRKEGQNVTLSCEQNLNHDAMYWYRQDPGQGLRLIYYSQIVNDFQKGDIAEGYSVSREKKESFPLTVTSAQKNPTAFYLCASSLTLTGPGNTIYFGEGSWLTVV.

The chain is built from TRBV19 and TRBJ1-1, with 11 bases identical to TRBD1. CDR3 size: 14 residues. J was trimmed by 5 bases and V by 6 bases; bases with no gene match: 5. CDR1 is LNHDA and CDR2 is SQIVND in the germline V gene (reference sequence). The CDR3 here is CASRGGQGVTEAFF. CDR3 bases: TGTGCCAGTAGAGGGGGACAGGGGGTTACTGAAGCTTTCTTT.

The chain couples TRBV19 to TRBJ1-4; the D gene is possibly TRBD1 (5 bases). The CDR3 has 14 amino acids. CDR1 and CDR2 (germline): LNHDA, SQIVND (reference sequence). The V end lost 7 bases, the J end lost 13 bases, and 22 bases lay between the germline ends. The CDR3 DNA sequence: TGTGCCAGTACCCCCCGGGGGGGGAGTCTTAGACTGTTTTTT. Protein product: CASTPRGGSLRLFF.

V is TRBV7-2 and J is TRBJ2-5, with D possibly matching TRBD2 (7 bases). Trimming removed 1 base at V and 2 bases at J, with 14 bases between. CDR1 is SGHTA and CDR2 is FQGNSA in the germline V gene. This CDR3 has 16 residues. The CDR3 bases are TGTGCCAGCAGCTTAGTGGGGGGGGGCCTACAAGAGACCCAGTACTTC. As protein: CASSLVGGGLQETQYF.

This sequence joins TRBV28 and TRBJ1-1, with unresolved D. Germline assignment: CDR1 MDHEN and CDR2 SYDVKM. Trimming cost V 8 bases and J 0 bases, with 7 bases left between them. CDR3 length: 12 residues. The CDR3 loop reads CASVGLNTEAFF. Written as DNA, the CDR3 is TGTGCCAGCGTGGGCCTGAACACTGAAGCTTTCTTT.

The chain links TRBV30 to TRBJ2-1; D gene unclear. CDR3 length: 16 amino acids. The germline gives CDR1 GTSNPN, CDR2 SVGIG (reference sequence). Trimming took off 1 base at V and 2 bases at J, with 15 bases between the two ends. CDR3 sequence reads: CAWSAYDWIAYNEQFF. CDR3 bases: TGTGCCTGGAGTGCTTACGACTGGATAGCCTACAATGAGCAGTTCTTC.

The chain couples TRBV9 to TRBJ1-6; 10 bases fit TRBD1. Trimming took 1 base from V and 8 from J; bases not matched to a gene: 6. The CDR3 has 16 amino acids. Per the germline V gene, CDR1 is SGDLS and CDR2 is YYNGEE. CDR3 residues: CASSVYGTGEYSPLHF. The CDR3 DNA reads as TGTGCCAGCAGCGTATATGGGACAGGGGAGTATTCACCCCTCCACTTT.

Here the CDR3 reads CASSSLQGLVTGELFF. As DNA, the CDR3 is TGTGCCAGCAGTTCTCTCCAGGGTCTCGTAACTGGGGAGCTGTTTTTT. The genes are TRBV6-5 and TRBJ2-2; D is perhaps TRBD1 (5 bases). Germline V gene sequence: CDR1 MNHEY, CDR2 SVGAGI. CDR3 length: 16 amino acids. The V and J ends lost 4 bases and 8 bases respectively, with 20 bases between them.